The 23 T cell receptor beta chains presented below share a single source sample, sequenced in a study of Ad26.COV2.S vaccination and SARS-CoV-2 variants. Using immunoSEQ multiplex PCR, the repertoire was profiled, and TCRdb retains in-frame clones only, with some absent. The sample holds 7,000 or so clones; less than 90% are singletons and the top ten take roughly 28%. The material sequenced was peripheral blood, taken after recovery from COVID-19. The receptors here all came from a human donor who had recovered from COVID-19.

The chain uses TRBV27 and TRBJ1-6, with 7 nucleotides matching TRBD1. Germline V gene data show CDR1 as MNHEY and CDR2 as SMNVEV (reference sequence). Trimming removed 1 base from V and 14 bases from J; junction bases left unmatched: 17. The CDR3 runs to 17 residues. The CDR3 here is CASSLYPTGAGQGALHF. The CDR3 DNA reads TGTGCCAGCAGTTTATACCCAACGGGGGCGGGCCAGGGGGCCCTCCACTTT.

V gene TRBV27 combines with J gene TRBJ1-1, with 8 bases fitting TRBD1. The CDR3 spans 13 residues. Germline V gene sequence: CDR1 MNHEY, CDR2 SMNVEV (reference sequence). V gave up 4 bases and J gave up 5 bases; unmatched junction bases: 3. DNA of the CDR3: TGTGCCAGCAGTTACGACAGGGGAACTGAAGCTTTCTTT. Its protein is CASSYDRGTEAFF.

The V call is TRBV14, the J call TRBJ1-3; no reliable D call. Per germline, CDR1 SGHDN and CDR2 FVKESK. V dropped 6 bases and J dropped 4 bases, with 16 bases sitting between them. The CDR3 extends over 15 amino acids. CDR3 sequence reads: CASSGKQYSGNTIYF. In nucleotides, the CDR3 is TGTGCCAGCAGTGGGAAGCAGTATTCAGGAAACACCATATATTTT.

The table lists this clone with a few counts. The gene calls are TRBV30 and TRBJ1-5; the match to TRBD1 covers 9 bases. The CDR3 has 15 amino acids. CDR1 is GTSNPN and CDR2 is SVGIG in the germline V gene (reference sequence). V gave up 0 bases and J gave up 5 bases; unmatched junction bases: 5. The CDR3 loop reads CAWSVTGGTHQPQHF. In DNA form, the CDR3 reads TGTGCCTGGAGTGTAACAGGGGGCACCCATCAGCCCCAGCATTTT.

The V call is TRBV19, the J call TRBJ2-7; weak D call: TRBD2 (6 bases). V dropped 3 bases and J dropped 4 bases, with 16 bases sitting between them. Germline V gene data show CDR1 as LNHDA and CDR2 as SQIVND (reference sequence). This CDR3 spans 15 amino acids. The CDR3 nucleotides read TGTGCCAGTAGTATCCAAGGACTAACCGGGTACGAGCAGTACTTC. It encodes CASSIQGLTGYEQYF.

CDR3 loop: CASSPDRFYEKLFF. The CDR3 DNA reads TGTGCCAGCTCACCCGACAGGTTCTATGAAAAACTGTTTTTT. The J gene is TRBJ1-4, the V gene TRBV18; D possibly corresponds to TRBD1 (6 bases). V shed 3 bases and J shed 6 bases, with 11 bases lying between them. The CDR3 contains 14 residues. In germline, CDR1 is KGHSH, CDR2 LQKENI. Based on the CDR3 plus reference TRBV18 and TRBJ1-4, the full variable domain is NAGVMQNPRHLVRRRGQEARLRCSPMKGHSHVYWYRQLPEEGLKFMVYLQKENIIDESGMPKERFSAEFPKEGPSILRIQQVVRGDSAAYFCASSPDRFYEKLFFGSGTQLSVL.

The V gene is TRBV5-5, the J gene TRBJ1-1; D is uncertain. The CDR3 length is 15 residues. Germline V gene lookup returns CDR1 SGHKS and CDR2 YYEKEE (reference sequence). V gave up 0 bases and J gave up 2 bases, with 11 bases separating them. The CDR3 spells CASSLGTGFNTEAFF. In nucleotides, the CDR3 is TGTGCCAGCAGCTTGGGAACGGGTTTTAACACTGAAGCTTTCTTT.

The genes are TRBV6-4 and TRBJ2-2, with 10 bases matching TRBD2. CDR1 is MRHNA, CDR2 SNTAGT, per germline. The junction had 7 bases not matched to a gene; V was cut back by 6 bases and J by 3 bases. This CDR3 has 16 residues. The CDR3, as DNA: TGTGCCAGCAGCCCTAGCGGGAGTGCCCACACCGGGGAGCTGTTTTTT. It translates to CASSPSGSAHTGELFF.

CDR3 amino acids: CASSQDSYGYTF. The CDR3 DNA reads TGTGCCAGCAGCCAAGATAGCTATGGCTACACCTTC. The chain recombines TRBV4-2 with TRBJ1-2; D is ambiguous. The CDR3 spans 12 residues. Looked up from germline, CDR1 is LGHNA and CDR2 is YNFKEQ. Trimming cost V 0 bases and J 4 bases, with 3 bases left between them.

The CDR3 reads CASSFDRDEQYF. Written as DNA, the CDR3 is TGTGCCAGCAGCTTTGACAGGGACGAGCAGTACTTC. This chain joins TRBV7-9 and TRBJ2-7; 7 positions match TRBD1. V shed 3 bases and J 5 bases; nucleotides not matched to a gene: 1. The CDR3 runs to 12 residues. The germline gives CDR1 SEHNR, CDR2 FQNEAQ (reference sequence).

This clone was detected a few times. The V and J genes are TRBV2 and TRBJ2-2; no reliable D call. The CDR3 covers 17 residues. The V and J ends lost 7 bases and 0 bases respectively, with 18 bases between them. CDR1 and CDR2 from the germline V gene are SNHLY and FYNNEI. The CDR3, as DNA: TGTGCCAGCAAATCGGCGCTAGGTGATGCGAACACCGGGGAGCTGTTTTTT. Its protein product is CASKSALGDANTGELFF.

This clone is a singleton in its sample. V and J are TRBV30 and TRBJ2-2; the D gene is possibly TRBD2 (5 bases). This CDR3 is 15 amino acids long. V lost 4 bases and J lost 3, with 15 bases in between. CDR1 and CDR2 from the germline V gene are GTSNPN and SVGIG (reference sequence). DNA of the CDR3: TGTGCCTGGAAGACACCTGGACTCTACACCGGGGAGCTGTTTTTT. It encodes CAWKTPGLYTGELFF.

As DNA, the CDR3 is TGTGCCAGCAGCCTCCTAGGAGGGCATCCGATGAACACTGAAGCTTTCTTT. Residues: CASSLLGGHPMNTEAFF. The chain combines TRBV14 with TRBJ1-1; D is unclear. Germline CDR1 SGHDN, CDR2 FVKESK. This CDR3 contains 17 residues. V lost 4 bases, J lost 0 bases, and 18 bases lay in between.

V and J are TRBV7-2 and TRBJ2-2; 12 nucleotides line up with TRBD2. Trimming at V came to 2 bases and at J to 4 bases, leaving 8 bases not matched to a gene. This CDR3 is 18 amino acids long. Germline assignment: CDR1 SGHTA and CDR2 FQGNSA. DNA of the CDR3: TGTGCCAGCAGCTTATATGTGCTAGCGGGGGGGCTCACCGGGGAGCTGTTTTTT. Translation: CASSLYVLAGGLTGELFF.

This rearrangement joins TRBV6-5 to TRBJ1-5; 8 positions agree with TRBD1. The CDR3 contains 13 residues. The V segment lost 10 bases and the J segment 5 bases; nucleotides outside the gene matches: 7. Germline V lookup: CDR1 MNHEY, CDR2 SVGAGI. The CDR3 here is CATRTGTDQPQHF. Here the CDR3 DNA reads TGTGCCACCAGGACAGGGACTGATCAGCCCCAGCATTTT.

The chain is built from TRBV18 and TRBJ2-2; a weak D match, TRBD2 (6 bases). V lost 5 bases and J 3 bases, leaving 10 bases between the germline ends. Germline values: CDR1 KGHSH, CDR2 LQKENI. The CDR3 is 14 amino acids. The CDR3 coding sequence is TGTGCCAGCTCAAGGAGGAGGGACACCGGGGAGCTGTTTTTT. Encoded protein: CASSRRRDTGELFF.

J is TRBJ1-5 and V is TRBV29-1, with 9 bases identical to TRBD1. The V gene end was trimmed by 6 bases and the J gene end by 7 bases; junction bases not matched to a gene: 10. CDR1 is SQVTM and CDR2 is ANQGSEA in the germline V gene. This CDR3 has 14 amino acids. CDR3 DNA sequence: TGCAGCGTGCAAAACAGGGGGCTGGGGCAGCCCCAGCATTTT. Its protein is CSVQNRGLGQPQHF.

The count of this clone is one. This sequence joins TRBV18 and TRBJ2-6; a weak D match, TRBD1 (6 bases). This CDR3 is built from 19 residues. V lost 0 bases and J lost 1, with 16 bases in between. Germline-derived CDR1 and CDR2 are KGHSH and LQKENI. The CDR3 region is CASSPPGAASPSGANVLTF. The CDR3 coding sequence is TGTGCCAGCTCACCACCGGGGGCAGCTTCCCCTTCTGGGGCCAACGTCCTGACTTTC.

The rearrangement links TRBV12-5 to TRBJ2-2; 9 bases agree with TRBD1. CDR3 length: 16 residues. Germline CDR1 is LGHNT and CDR2 is FRNRAP. V lost 6 bases to trimming and J lost 4 bases; unmatched junction nucleotides: 9. CDR3 DNA: TGTGCTAGTGGACTAAGGACAGGGGTTTCCACCGGGGAGCTGTTTTTT. Protein product: CASGLRTGVSTGELFF.

The V call is TRBV19, the J call TRBJ2-2; 11 bases are a match to TRBD2. The germline gives CDR1 LNHDA, CDR2 SQIVND (reference sequence). The CDR3 is 17 amino acids. V lost 8 bases, J lost 8 bases, and 16 bases stayed unmatched. This chain's CDR3 is CASADLSSGGSPGELFF. The CDR3, as DNA: TGTGCCAGTGCAGACCTCTCTAGCGGGGGGTCACCTGGGGAGCTGTTTTTT.

The chain uses TRBV19 and TRBJ2-5; 7 bases match TRBD2. The trim removed 3 bases at V and 7 bases at J, leaving 11 bases unmatched. The CDR3 is 15 amino acids. Germline V gene sequence: CDR1 LNHDA, CDR2 SQIVND (reference sequence). The DNA for the CDR3 is TGTGCCAGTAGTATTATAGCGGGTTCCGAGGGGACCCAGTACTTC. It specifies CASSIIAGSEGTQYF. The full variable domain, rest sourced from reference TRBV19 and TRBJ2-5, is DGGITQSPKYLFRKEGQNVTLSCEQNLNHDAMYWYRQDPGQGLRLIYYSQIVNDFQKGDIAEGYSVSREKKESFPLTVTSAQKNPTAFYLCASSIIAGSEGTQYFGPGTRLLVL.

The chain uses TRBV24-1 and TRBJ2-1; D not certain. Germline values: CDR1 KGHDR, CDR2 SFDVKD. The CDR3 has 14 residues. The V end lost 5 bases, the J end lost 6 bases, and 13 bases lay between the germline ends. The DNA for the CDR3 is TGTGCCACCAGTGGTCCCCAACACGGCAATGAGCAGTTCTTC. Translated: CATSGPQHGNEQFF.

This chain connects TRBV19 to TRBJ2-3; D might be TRBD2 (5 bases). This CDR3 has 15 residues. V lost 2 bases and J 6 bases, leaving 15 bases between the germline ends. Germline lookup yields CDR1 LNHDA and CDR2 SQIVND (reference sequence). In DNA form, the CDR3 reads TGTGCCAGTAGTATAAGGGCTAGCAGAGAGGATACGCAGTATTTT. Residues: CASSIRASREDTQYF.